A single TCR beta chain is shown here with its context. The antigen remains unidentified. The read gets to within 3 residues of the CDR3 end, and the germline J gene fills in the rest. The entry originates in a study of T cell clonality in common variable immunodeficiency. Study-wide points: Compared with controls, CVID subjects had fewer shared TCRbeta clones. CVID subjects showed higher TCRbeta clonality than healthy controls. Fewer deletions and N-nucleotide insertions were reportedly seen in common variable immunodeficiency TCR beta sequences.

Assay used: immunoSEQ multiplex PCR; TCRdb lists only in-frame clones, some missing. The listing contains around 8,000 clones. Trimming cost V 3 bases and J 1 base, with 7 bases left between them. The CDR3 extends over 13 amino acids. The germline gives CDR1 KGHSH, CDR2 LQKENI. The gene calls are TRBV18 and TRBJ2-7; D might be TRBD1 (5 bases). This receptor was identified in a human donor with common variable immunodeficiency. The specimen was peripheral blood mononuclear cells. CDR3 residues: CASSPTVSYEQYF. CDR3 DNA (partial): TGTGCCAGCTCACCGACAGTTTCCTACGAG. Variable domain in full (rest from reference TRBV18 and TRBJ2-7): NAGVMQNPRHLVRRRGQEARLRCSPMKGHSHVYWYRQLPEEGLKFMVYLQKENIIDESGMPKERFSAEFPKEGPSILRIQQVVRGDSAAYFCASSPTVSYEQYFGPGTRLTVT.